What follows describes a single T cell receptor (beta chain). Its antigen remains unidentified. The sample comes from a study of cytomegalovirus exposure and HLA in healthy donors. Turning to the study itself: The approximately 610 first-cohort repertoires shared a platform with the 120 validation repertoires, as reported in a later analysis. Whole-study findings and limits: As confirmed in vitro, three CMV-associated chains were specific for CMV antigens. Despite most TCR sequences being rare, some public TCRs occurred in many donors.

The germline CDR1 and CDR2 sequences are LGHNA and YSLEER. The CDR3 extends over 14 amino acids. Trimming shortened V by 0 bases and J by 0 bases, and 5 bases separated the two germline ends. Only in-frame clones appear in the TCRdb table, and some are missing; sequencing was by immunoSEQ multiplex PCR. The sample contains 55,000 to 75,000 clones, around 96% of which appear only once. The chain is built from TRBV4-3 and TRBJ1-1, with D unresolved. The sequence came from a man between 18 and 29 years old in good health and CMV-seropositive. Material for sequencing was PBMCs. The CDR3 sequence is CASSQDLMNTEAFF. The CDR3 bases are TGCGCCAGCAGCCAAGATCTTATGAACACTGAAGCTTTCTTT.